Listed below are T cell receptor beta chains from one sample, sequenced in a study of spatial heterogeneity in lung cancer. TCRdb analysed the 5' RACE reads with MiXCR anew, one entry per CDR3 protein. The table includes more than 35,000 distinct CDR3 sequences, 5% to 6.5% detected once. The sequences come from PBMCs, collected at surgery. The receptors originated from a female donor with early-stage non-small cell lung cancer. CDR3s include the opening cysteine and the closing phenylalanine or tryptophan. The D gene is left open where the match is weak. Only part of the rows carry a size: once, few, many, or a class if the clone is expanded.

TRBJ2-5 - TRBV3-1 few TGTGCCAGCAGCCAACCGGCCTTTCTAGGGACTGGACAAGAAGAGACCCAGTACTTC CASSQPAFLGTGQEETQYF
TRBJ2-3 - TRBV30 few TGTGCCTGGAGGGGGACCCGCTCATCTTATGGCACAGATACGCAGTATTTT CAWRGTRSSYGTDTQYF
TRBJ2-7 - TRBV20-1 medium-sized TGCAGTGCTGTACCGGGGCTCGGCGAGCAGTACTTC CSAVPGLGEQYF
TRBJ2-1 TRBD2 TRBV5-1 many TGCGCCAGCAGCTCTCAGCGGGGGGACTACAATGAGCAGTTCTTC CASSSQRGDYNEQFF
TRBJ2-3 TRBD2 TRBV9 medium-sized TGTGCCAGCAGCCCCGGGACTAGCGGGGGTCGAGGAGGTAGAGATACGCAGTATTTT CASSPGTSGGRGGRDTQYF
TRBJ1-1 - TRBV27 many TGTGCCAGCAGTCCTAGAGCGCCTGAAGCTTTCTTT CASSPRAPEAFF
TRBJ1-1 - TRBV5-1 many TGCGCCAGCAGCCCTGACGCGGGGGTAGCGAACACTGAAGCTTTCTTT CASSPDAGVANTEAFF
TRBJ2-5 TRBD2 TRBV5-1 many TGCGCCAGCAGCTTGGGACTGAGCGGGGGGGCCCAAGAGACCCAGTACTTC CASSLGLSGGAQETQYF
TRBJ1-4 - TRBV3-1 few TGTGCCAGCAGCCACCGGGGTGAAAAACTGTTTTTT CASSHRGEKLFF
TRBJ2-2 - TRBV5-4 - TGTGCCAGCAGCCAGAGAGTCACCGGGGAGCTGTTTTTT CASSQRVTGELFF
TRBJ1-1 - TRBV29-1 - TGCAGCGTTGAAGAATACGGGACTGAAGCTTTCTTT CSVEEYGTEAFF
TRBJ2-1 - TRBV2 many TGTGCCAGCAGTGTTAAGACAGGAGACAATGAGCAGTTCTTC CASSVKTGDNEQFF
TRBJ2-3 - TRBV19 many TGTGCCACCATAGATCTACAGGGCACAGATACGCAGTATTTT CATIDLQGTDTQYF
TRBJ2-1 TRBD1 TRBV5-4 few TGTGCCAGCAGCTTGGAGGGGGCCTCTCGGAATGAGCAGTTCTTC CASSLEGASRNEQFF
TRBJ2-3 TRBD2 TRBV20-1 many TGCAGTGCTAGAGATCGCCGGGGGGGTAGCACAGATACGCAGTATTTT CSARDRRGGSTDTQYF
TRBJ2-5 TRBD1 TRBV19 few TGTGCCAGTAGTATTTCGGGACAGGGGGTTTACCAAGAGACCCAGTACTTC CASSISGQGVYQETQYF
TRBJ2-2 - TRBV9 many TGTGCCAGCAGCCCCTGGGGGGGGCCGAACACCGGGGAGCTGTTTTTT CASSPWGGPNTGELFF
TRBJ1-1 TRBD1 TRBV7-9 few TGTGCCAGCAGCCCAGACAGGGGGCTGGTTGAAGCTTTCTTT CASSPDRGLVEAFF
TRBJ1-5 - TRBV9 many TGTGCCAGCAGCGTAGGGGACGTTAGCAATCAGCCCCAGCATTTT CASSVGDVSNQPQHF
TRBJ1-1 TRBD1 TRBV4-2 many TGTGCCAGCAGCCCGAGACCGGGACAGGGGGCCCCTGAAGCTTTCTTT CASSPRPGQGAPEAFF
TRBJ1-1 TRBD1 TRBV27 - TGTGCCAGCAGTAAACAGGGGTCTGAAGCTTTCTTT CASSKQGSEAFF
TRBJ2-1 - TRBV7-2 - TGTGCCAGCAGCTTATGGGGGGAAACCTACAATGAGCAGTTCTTC CASSLWGETYNEQFF